Listed below are T cell receptor beta chains from one sample, sequenced in a study of beta chain features in type 1 diabetes. Sequencing was performed with immunoSEQ multiplex PCR; in TCRdb, only in-frame clones are kept and a portion is missing. The table has 300,000 to 400,000 clones, approximately 11% seen once; the top ten hold over 0.015%. Material: naive CD4+ T cells from blood. These receptors all stem from a woman in her thirties in good health. Both conserved end residues are part of each CDR3. Clone size is not always given. Where it is, it says once, few, many or a class for expanded clones.

clone size,J gene,V gene,CDR3 protein
once,TRBJ2-5,TRBV7-2,CASSLDRAETQYF
few,TRBJ2-3,TRBV7-9,CASRISGRVTDTQYF
few,TRBJ1-2,TRBV5-6,CASSPGQNYGYTF
-,TRBJ2-5,TRBV2,CASRQGLAETQETQYF
-,TRBJ2-7,TRBV15,CATSRETGSWAEQYF
-,TRBJ1-1,TRBV7-2,CASSASQGTEAFF
-,TRBJ1-4,TRBV18,CASSRGQVATNEKLFF
-,TRBJ2-7,TRBV19,CASSGAYRAGEPEQYF
few,TRBJ1-1,TRBV4-3,CASSQVWTGRTEAFF
-,TRBJ1-3,TRBV18,CASSPDRGSSGNTIYF
few,TRBJ2-7,TRBV14,CASSLAGKYEQYF
few,TRBJ2-7,TRBV7-9,CASSASGRFPYEQYF
few,TRBJ2-7,TRBV7-8,CASSYTGEQYF
-,TRBJ2-3,TRBV15,CATSRSGLAFIADTQYF
-,TRBJ1-5,TRBV6-5,CASSRRTDQPQHF
-,TRBJ2-1,TRBV7-6,CASSLAGLAGHNEQFF
-,TRBJ2-3,TRBV29-1,CSVRRLGPGRLTDTQYF
-,TRBJ2-3,TRBV2,CASTRGLGRAGDTQYF
-,TRBJ2-6,TRBV19,CASSMWASGANVLTF
-,TRBJ2-6,TRBV7-2,CASSPKRGGANVLTF
few,TRBJ2-7,TRBV6-6,CASSPRGHEQYF
-,TRBJ1-2,TRBV7-2,CASSSRQGDGYTF
few,TRBJ1-2,TRBV18,CASSPMTVNFDGYTF
-,TRBJ1-1,TRBV5-1,CASSLNGVEAFF
-,TRBJ2-5,TRBV28,CASTGGRETQYF
few,TRBJ1-5,TRBV7-2,CASSLGGGRGNQPQHF
-,TRBJ2-3,TRBV2,CASKLAGGTDTQYF
-,TRBJ2-7,TRBV27,CASSSPGGGYEQYF
few,TRBJ2-5,TRBV30,CAWSIGGQETQYF
few,TRBJ2-7,TRBV5-1,CASSPGTSVGEQYF
-,TRBJ2-1,TRBV7-2,CASSLPLAGGSYNEQFF
few,TRBJ2-2,TRBV4-2,CASSQELGRATGELFF
-,TRBJ2-2,TRBV7-9,CASSLPRTSGNTGELFF
few,TRBJ2-3,TRBV9,CASSAHGQGRGTDTQYF
few,TRBJ2-5,TRBV11-1,CASSSPGRAQETQYF
few,TRBJ2-1,TRBV7-9,CASSLTGDYNEQFF
-,TRBJ1-2,TRBV28,CASSLGASNYGYTF
few,TRBJ2-7,TRBV7-2,CASSGTLAASSYEQYF
few,TRBJ2-3,TRBV28,CASSSRDRGPPDTQYF
few,TRBJ2-1,TRBV10-3,CATMGLAGGGEQFF
-,TRBJ1-1,TRBV11-1,CASRPETRVYTEAFF
few,TRBJ2-7,TRBV18,CASSPPGQVPYEQYF
few,TRBJ2-7,TRBV7-3,CASSLKGGSYEQYF
few,TRBJ1-5,TRBV30,CASGPGGTGRDQPQHF
few,TRBJ1-2,TRBV5-4,CASSPTGYGGYTF
few,TRBJ1-5,TRBV6-5,CASSRDRADNQPQHF
-,TRBJ2-1,TRBV7-3,CASSLTAGVSYNEQFF
few,TRBJ2-1,TRBV18,CASIPGGAYNEQFF
-,TRBJ2-1,TRBV15,CATSRPGTSGYNEQFF
-,TRBJ1-2,TRBV28,CAGRDTTRGYTF
-,TRBJ2-3,TRBV21-1,CASSNHRAGPWTDTQYF
-,TRBJ2-1,TRBV5-1,CASSRDSQGGSYNEQFF
few,TRBJ2-7,TRBV7-2,CASLPSTTSGDLQYF
few,TRBJ1-1,TRBV9,CASSQQGTEAFF